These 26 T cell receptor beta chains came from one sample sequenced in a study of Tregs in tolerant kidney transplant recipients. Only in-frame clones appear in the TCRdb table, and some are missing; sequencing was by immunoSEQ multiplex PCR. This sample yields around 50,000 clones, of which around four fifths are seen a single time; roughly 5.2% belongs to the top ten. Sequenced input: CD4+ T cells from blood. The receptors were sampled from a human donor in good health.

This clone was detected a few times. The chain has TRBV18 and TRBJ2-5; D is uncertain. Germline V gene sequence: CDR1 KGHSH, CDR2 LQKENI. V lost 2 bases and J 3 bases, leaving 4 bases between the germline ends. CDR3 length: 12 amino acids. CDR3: CASSPTEETQYF. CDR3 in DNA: TGTGCCAGCTCACCAACGGAAGAGACCCAGTACTTC.

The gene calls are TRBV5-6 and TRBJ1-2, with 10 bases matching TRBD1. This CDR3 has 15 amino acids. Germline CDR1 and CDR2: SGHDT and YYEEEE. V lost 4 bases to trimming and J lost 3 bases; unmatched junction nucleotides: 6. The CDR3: CASSTAGTGDYGYTF. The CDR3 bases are TGTGCCAGCAGCACCGCTGGGACAGGGGACTATGGCTACACCTTC.

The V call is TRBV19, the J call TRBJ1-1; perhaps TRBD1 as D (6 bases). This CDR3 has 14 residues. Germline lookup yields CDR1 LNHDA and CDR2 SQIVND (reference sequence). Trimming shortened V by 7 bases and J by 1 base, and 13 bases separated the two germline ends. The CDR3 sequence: CASTQGRANTEAFF. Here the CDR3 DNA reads TGTGCCAGTACCCAGGGGCGGGCGAACACTGAAGCTTTCTTT.

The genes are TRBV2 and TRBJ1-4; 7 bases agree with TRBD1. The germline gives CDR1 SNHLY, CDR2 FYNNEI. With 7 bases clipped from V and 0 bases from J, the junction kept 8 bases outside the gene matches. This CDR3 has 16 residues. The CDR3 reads CASNRGRASTNEKLFF. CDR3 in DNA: TGTGCCAGCAACAGGGGACGCGCTTCAACTAATGAAAAACTGTTTTTT.

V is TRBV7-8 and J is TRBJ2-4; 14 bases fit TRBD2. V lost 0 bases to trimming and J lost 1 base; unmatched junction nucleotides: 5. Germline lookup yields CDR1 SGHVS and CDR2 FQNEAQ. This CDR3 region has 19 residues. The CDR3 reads CASSLAGLAGGTAKNIQYF. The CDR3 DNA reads TGTGCCAGCAGCTTAGCCGGACTAGCGGGAGGAACCGCCAAAAACATTCAGTACTTC.

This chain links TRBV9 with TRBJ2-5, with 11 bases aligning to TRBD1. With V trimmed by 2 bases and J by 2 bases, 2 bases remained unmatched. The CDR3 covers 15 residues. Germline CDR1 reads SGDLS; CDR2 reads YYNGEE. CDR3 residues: CASSVDRGRQETQYF. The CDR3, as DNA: TGTGCCAGCAGCGTGGACAGGGGGCGTCAAGAGACCCAGTACTTC.

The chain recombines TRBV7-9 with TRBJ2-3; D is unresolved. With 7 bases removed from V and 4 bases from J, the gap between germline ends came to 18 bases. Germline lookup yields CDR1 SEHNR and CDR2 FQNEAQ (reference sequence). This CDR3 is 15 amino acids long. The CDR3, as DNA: TGTGCCAGCACCAAGGACCGGTCCGGCGCAGATACGCAGTATTTT. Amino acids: CASTKDRSGADTQYF.

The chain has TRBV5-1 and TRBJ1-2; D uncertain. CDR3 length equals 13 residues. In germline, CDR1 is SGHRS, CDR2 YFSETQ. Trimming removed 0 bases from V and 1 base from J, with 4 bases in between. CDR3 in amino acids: CASSLEGNYGYTF. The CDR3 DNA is TGCGCCAGCAGCTTGGAGGGTAACTATGGCTACACCTTC. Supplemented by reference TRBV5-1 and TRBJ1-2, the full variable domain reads KAGVTQTPRYLIKTRGQQVTLSCSPISGHRSVSWYQQTPGQGLQFLFEYFSETQRNKGNFPGRFSGRQFSNSRSEMNVSTLELGDSALYLCASSLEGNYGYTFGSGTRLTVV.

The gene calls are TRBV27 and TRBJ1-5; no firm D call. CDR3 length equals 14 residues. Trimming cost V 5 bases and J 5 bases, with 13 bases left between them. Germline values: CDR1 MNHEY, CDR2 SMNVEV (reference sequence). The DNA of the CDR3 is TGTGCCAGCAGTCCCCTACTAGAAGATCAGCCCCAGCATTTT. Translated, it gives CASSPLLEDQPQHF.

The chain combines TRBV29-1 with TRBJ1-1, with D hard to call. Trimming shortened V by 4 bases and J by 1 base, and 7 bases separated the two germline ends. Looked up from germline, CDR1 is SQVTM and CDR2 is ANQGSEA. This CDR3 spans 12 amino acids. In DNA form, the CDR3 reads TGCAGCGTTGTTGAAGGGAACACTGAAGCTTTCTTT. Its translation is CSVVEGNTEAFF.

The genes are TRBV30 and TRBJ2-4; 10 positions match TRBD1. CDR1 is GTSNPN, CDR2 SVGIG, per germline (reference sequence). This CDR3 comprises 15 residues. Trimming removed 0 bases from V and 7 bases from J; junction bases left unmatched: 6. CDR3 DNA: TGTGCCTGGAGTGTACTTAGGACAGGGGGGAACATTCAGTACTTC. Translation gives CAWSVLRTGGNIQYF.

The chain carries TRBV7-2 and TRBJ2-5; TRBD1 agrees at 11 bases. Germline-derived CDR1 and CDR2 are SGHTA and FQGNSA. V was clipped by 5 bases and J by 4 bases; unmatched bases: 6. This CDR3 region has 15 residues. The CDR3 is CASSVAGTGGETQYF. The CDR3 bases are TGTGCCAGCAGCGTCGCCGGGACAGGGGGAGAGACCCAGTACTTC.

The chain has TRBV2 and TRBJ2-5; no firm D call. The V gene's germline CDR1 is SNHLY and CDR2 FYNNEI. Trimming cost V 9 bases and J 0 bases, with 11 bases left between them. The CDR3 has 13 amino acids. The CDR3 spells CASSYYYQETQYF. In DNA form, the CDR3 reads TGTGCCAGTTCATATTACTACCAAGAGACCCAGTACTTC.

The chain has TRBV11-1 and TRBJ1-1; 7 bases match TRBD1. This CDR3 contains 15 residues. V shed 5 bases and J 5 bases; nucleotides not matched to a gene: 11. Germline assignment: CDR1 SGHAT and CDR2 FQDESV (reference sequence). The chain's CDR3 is CASSAGGTSLTEAFF. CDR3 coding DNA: TGTGCCAGCAGCGCAGGGGGGACATCTTTGACTGAAGCTTTCTTT.

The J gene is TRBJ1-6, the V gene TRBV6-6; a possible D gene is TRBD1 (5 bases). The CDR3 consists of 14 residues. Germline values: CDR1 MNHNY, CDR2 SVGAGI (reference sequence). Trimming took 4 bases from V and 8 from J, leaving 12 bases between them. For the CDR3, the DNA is TGTGCCAGCAGTTCTCTCCCGGGGGATTCACCCCTCCACTTT. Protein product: CASSSLPGDSPLHF.

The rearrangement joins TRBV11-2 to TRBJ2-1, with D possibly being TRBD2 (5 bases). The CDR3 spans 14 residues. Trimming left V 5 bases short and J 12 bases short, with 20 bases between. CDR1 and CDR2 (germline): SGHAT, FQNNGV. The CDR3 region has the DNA TGTGCCAGCAGCCCCCAACTAGGATCAACCGTGCAGTTCTTC. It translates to CASSPQLGSTVQFF.

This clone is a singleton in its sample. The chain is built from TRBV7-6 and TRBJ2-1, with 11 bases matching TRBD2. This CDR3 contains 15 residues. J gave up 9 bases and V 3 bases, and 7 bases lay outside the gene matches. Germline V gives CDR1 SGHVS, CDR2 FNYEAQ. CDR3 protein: CASSFGLAGSSEQFF. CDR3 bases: TGTGCCAGCAGCTTTGGACTAGCGGGTTCCAGTGAGCAGTTCTTC.

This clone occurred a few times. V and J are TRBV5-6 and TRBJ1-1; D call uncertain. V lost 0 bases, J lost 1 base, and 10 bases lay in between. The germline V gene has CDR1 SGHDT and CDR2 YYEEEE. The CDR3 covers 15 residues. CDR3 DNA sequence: TGTGCCAGCAGCTTGGAACTGGGCAGGAACACTGAAGCTTTCTTT. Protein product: CASSLELGRNTEAFF.

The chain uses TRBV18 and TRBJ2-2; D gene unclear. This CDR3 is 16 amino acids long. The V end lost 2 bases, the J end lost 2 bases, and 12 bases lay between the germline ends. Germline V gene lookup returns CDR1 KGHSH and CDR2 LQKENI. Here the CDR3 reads CASSPGAGVNTGELFF. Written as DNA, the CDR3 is TGTGCCAGCTCACCAGGCGCTGGAGTCAACACCGGGGAGCTGTTTTTT.

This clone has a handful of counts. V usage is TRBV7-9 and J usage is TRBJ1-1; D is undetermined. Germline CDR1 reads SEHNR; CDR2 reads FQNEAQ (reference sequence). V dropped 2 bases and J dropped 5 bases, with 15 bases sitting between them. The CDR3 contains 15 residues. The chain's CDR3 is CASSLLGEEATEAFF. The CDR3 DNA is TGTGCCAGCAGCTTACTCGGGGAAGAGGCAACTGAAGCTTTCTTT.

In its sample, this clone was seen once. The CDR3: CAWSVKWAGNYEYGYTF. The CDR3 DNA sequence: TGTGCCTGGAGTGTAAAGTGGGCGGGCAACTACGAATATGGCTACACCTTC. The chain has TRBV30 and TRBJ1-2; no reliable D call. The germline CDR1 and CDR2 sequences are GTSNPN and SVGIG (reference sequence). Deletions cut 0 bases from V and 5 bases from J, with 22 bases between. The length of the CDR3 is 17 residues.

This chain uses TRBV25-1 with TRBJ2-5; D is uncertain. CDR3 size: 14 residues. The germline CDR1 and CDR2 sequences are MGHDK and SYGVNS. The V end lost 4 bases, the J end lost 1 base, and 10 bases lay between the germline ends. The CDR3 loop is CASSAPGRQETQYF. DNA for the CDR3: TGTGCCAGCAGTGCACCGGGCCGCCAAGAGACCCAGTACTTC.

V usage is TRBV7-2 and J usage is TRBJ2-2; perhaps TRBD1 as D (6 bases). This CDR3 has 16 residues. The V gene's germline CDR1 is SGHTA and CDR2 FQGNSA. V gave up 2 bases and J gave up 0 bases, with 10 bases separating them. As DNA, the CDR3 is TGTGCCAGCAGCTTACGTGGGGGCGCGAACACCGGGGAGCTGTTTTTT. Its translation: CASSLRGGANTGELFF.

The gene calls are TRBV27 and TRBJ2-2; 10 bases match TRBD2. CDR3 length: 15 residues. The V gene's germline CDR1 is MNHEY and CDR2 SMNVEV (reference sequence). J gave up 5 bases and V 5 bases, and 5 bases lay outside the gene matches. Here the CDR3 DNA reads TGTGCCAGCAGTGGGGGGACTAGCGTAACCGGGGAGCTGTTTTTT. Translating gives CASSGGTSVTGELFF.

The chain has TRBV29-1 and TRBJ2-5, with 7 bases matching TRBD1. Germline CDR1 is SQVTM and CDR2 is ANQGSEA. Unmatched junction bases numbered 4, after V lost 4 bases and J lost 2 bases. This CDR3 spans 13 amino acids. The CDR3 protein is CSVAGTVQETQYF. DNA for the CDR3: TGCAGCGTTGCCGGGACAGTACAAGAGACCCAGTACTTC. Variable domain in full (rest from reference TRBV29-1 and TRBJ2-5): SAVISQKPSRDICQRGTSLTIQCQVDSQVTMMFWYRQQPGQSLTLIATANQGSEATYESGFVIDKFPISRPNLTFSTLTVSNMSPEDSSIYLCSVAGTVQETQYFGPGTRLLVL.

The CDR3 loop is CASSLGITATNEKLFF. The CDR3 DNA reads TGCGCCAGCAGCTTGGGGATCACCGCAACTAATGAAAAACTGTTTTTT. This chain connects TRBV5-1 to TRBJ1-4; D is uncertain. Trimming stripped 0 bases from V and 0 bases from J, with 9 bases between. The CDR3 consists of 16 residues. Germline V gene data show CDR1 as SGHRS and CDR2 as YFSETQ.